These 32 T cell receptor beta chains originate from one sample sequenced in a study of T cell responses to AZD1222 COVID-19 vaccine. This table comes from immunoSEQ multiplex PCR, and its TCRdb copy is limited to in-frame clones, with some not included. This table has tens of thousands of clones, about nine tenths appearing once. The material sequenced was peripheral blood, taken on day 0 of AZD1222 vaccination. The receptor set was obtained from an adult in good health.

The gene calls are TRBV19 and TRBJ1-5; tentative D call: TRBD1 (5 bases). The V end was cut by 9 bases, the J end by 1 base, with 16 bases between. This CDR3 is built from 15 residues. Germline CDR1 reads LNHDA; CDR2 reads SQIVND (reference sequence). The CDR3 loop is CASDSILESNQPQHF. The CDR3 DNA reads as TGTGCCAGCGACAGTATCCTTGAGAGCAATCAGCCCCAGCATTTT.

This rearrangement joins TRBV7-9 to TRBJ2-5, with D unclear. In germline, CDR1 is SEHNR, CDR2 FQNEAQ (reference sequence). The germline V and J ends were trimmed by 2 bases and 4 bases, with 5 bases remaining between them. CDR3 length: 12 residues. CDR3 in DNA: TGTGCCAGCAGCTTAAACCCAGAGACCCAGTACTTC. Translating it yields CASSLNPETQYF.

In its sample, this clone was seen once. The gene calls are TRBV11-3 and TRBJ2-7; D remains unclear. The V end lost 6 bases, the J end lost 3 bases, and 18 bases lay between the germline ends. Germline CDR1 SGHNT, CDR2 YENEEA. The CDR3 runs to 15 residues. The CDR3 is CASSERTSWGYEQYF. The DNA for the CDR3 is TGTGCCAGCAGTGAGAGAACCAGTTGGGGCTACGAGCAGTACTTC.

This clone was detected only once. The chain employs TRBV24-1 and TRBJ2-5; 8 positions match TRBD1. Per the germline V gene, CDR1 is KGHDR and CDR2 is SFDVKD. V lost 1 base to trimming and J lost 3 bases; unmatched junction nucleotides: 3. CDR3 length: 15 residues. CDR3 nucleotides: TGTGCCACCAGTGATTTAGCAGGGGGCAAAGAGACCCAGTACTTC. Encoded protein: CATSDLAGGKETQYF.

This chain joins TRBV6-2 or TRBV6-3 and TRBJ1-2; 7 positions match TRBD1. Germline loops: CDR1 MNHEY, CDR2 SVGEGT. CDR3 length: 13 amino acids. J lost 8 bases, V lost 5 bases, and 8 bases had no gene match. The CDR3 coding sequence is TGTGCCAGCAGTCCCGACAGGGTCCGAGGCTACACCTTC. Translated: CASSPDRVRGYTF.

V usage is TRBV28 and J usage is TRBJ2-7; D uncertain. The length of the CDR3 is 12 residues. V dropped 5 bases and J dropped 13 bases, with 18 bases sitting between them. Germline lookup yields CDR1 MDHEN and CDR2 SYDVKM. The CDR3 region has the DNA TGTGCCAGCAGTCCCGGACGGCCACCCTCCTACTTC. The encoded protein is CASSPGRPPSYF.

The count of this clone is one. CDR3 sequence: CASIGRRQGPYEQYF. CDR3 DNA: TGTGCCAGCATCGGTCGAAGGCAGGGGCCCTACGAGCAGTACTTC. The gene calls are TRBV2 and TRBJ2-7; TRBD1 is a possible D gene (6 bases). V gave up 7 bases and J gave up 2 bases, with 18 bases separating them. This CDR3 region has 15 residues. Germline assignment: CDR1 SNHLY and CDR2 FYNNEI.

The V call is TRBV19, the J call TRBJ1-2; D not certain. Trimming removed 1 base from V and 8 bases from J, with 8 bases in between. CDR1 is LNHDA and CDR2 is SQIVND in the germline V gene (reference sequence). This CDR3 contains 12 residues. The CDR3 DNA follows: TGTGCCAGTAGTATAGGGACTATAGGCTACACCTTC. This translates into CASSIGTIGYTF.

This clone came up once. The sample holds other DNA sequences that translate to the same CDR3. The chain is built from TRBV28 and TRBJ2-5; TRBD2 might be the D (6 bases). V was cut by 5 bases and J by 5 bases, with 15 bases left in between. This CDR3 is built from 14 residues. Germline V CDR1 and CDR2: MDHEN, SYDVKM. The CDR3 DNA follows: TGTGCCAGCAGTCCCGGGCTAGCGTGGGAGACCCAGTACTTC. Its translation: CASSPGLAWETQYF.

The rearrangement uses TRBV27 and TRBJ1-2; D ambiguous. Germline CDR1 and CDR2: MNHEY and SMNVEV (reference sequence). Trimming took 5 bases from V and 10 from J, leaving 23 bases between them. The CDR3 length is 15 residues. In nucleotides, the CDR3 is TGTGCCAGCAGTCCTCGACCGGTCCTCCCCGGGGACTACACCTTC. It yields the protein CASSPRPVLPGDYTF.

The chain combines TRBV5-6 with TRBJ2-3, with 8 bases aligning to TRBD1. The ends lost 0 bases at V and 6 bases at J; junction bases unmatched: 6. This CDR3 is built from 15 residues. Germline values: CDR1 SGHDT, CDR2 YYEEEE. The CDR3, as DNA: TGTGCCAGCAGCTTGGCTAGACAGGGGCGGGATACGCAGTATTTT. It specifies CASSLARQGRDTQYF.

The chain recombines TRBV19 with TRBJ1-1; D is possibly TRBD1 (6 bases). V was cut by 8 bases and J by 9 bases, with 13 bases left in between. This CDR3 region has 11 residues. Germline lookup yields CDR1 LNHDA and CDR2 SQIVND (reference sequence). The CDR3 coding sequence is TGTGCCAGTGAACAATGGGGGCAAGCTTTCTTT. This gives the protein CASEQWGQAFF.

A few counts support this clone. Here the CDR3 reads CATTPMEGICSGNTIYF. CDR3 coding DNA: TGTGCCACCACCCCAATGGAGGGCATATGCTCTGGAAACACCATATATTTT. The genes are TRBV24-1 and TRBJ1-3; D gene ambiguous. V was cut by 8 bases and J by 0 bases, with 19 bases left in between. Per the germline V gene, CDR1 is KGHDR and CDR2 is SFDVKD. The CDR3 runs 17 residues.

This clone came up once. The chain is built from TRBV5-1 and TRBJ2-6, with D unclear. Per germline, CDR1 SGHRS and CDR2 YFSETQ. The V and J ends lost 0 bases and 0 bases respectively, with 7 bases between them. The CDR3 is 16 amino acids. The CDR3 protein is CASSLDAPSGANVLTF. The CDR3 DNA sequence: TGCGCCAGCAGCTTGGATGCTCCCTCTGGGGCCAACGTCCTGACTTTC.

The chain combines TRBV28 with TRBJ1-2, with D unresolved. This CDR3 has 12 amino acids. Trimming left V 6 bases short and J 6 bases short, with 11 bases between. Germline V gene data show CDR1 as MDHEN and CDR2 as SYDVKM. CDR3 in DNA: TGTGCCAGCAGCACAAGAAGGGATGGCTACACCTTC. This gives the protein CASSTRRDGYTF.

The chain joins TRBV30 to TRBJ1-2; 7 positions match TRBD1. The length of the CDR3 is 14 residues. Losses at the gene ends were 7 bases for V and 5 bases for J; bases not matched to a gene: 13. Germline V lookup: CDR1 GTSNPN, CDR2 SVGIG (reference sequence). CDR3 sequence: CAFIPGTVGYGYTF. The DNA of the CDR3 is TGTGCCTTTATTCCCGGGACAGTCGGGTATGGCTACACCTTC.

The rearrangement joins TRBV18 to TRBJ1-6; 8 bases align to TRBD1. Germline V gives CDR1 KGHSH, CDR2 LQKENI. This CDR3 region has 14 residues. J gave up 7 bases and V 6 bases, and 5 bases lay outside the gene matches. DNA for the CDR3: TGTGCCAGCTCCCAGGACAGGGTCAATTCACCCCTCCACTTT. Translated: CASSQDRVNSPLHF.

The genes are TRBV7-2 and TRBJ1-5; a weak D match, TRBD1 (6 bases). The CDR3 totals 16 residues. Germline V CDR1 and CDR2: SGHTA, FQGNSA. Between the trimmed V and J ends, which lost 2 bases and 0 bases, there was a span of 11 bases. This chain's CDR3 is CASSLRGQFSNQPQHF. DNA for the CDR3: TGTGCCAGCAGCTTAAGAGGACAGTTTAGCAATCAGCCCCAGCATTTT.

V usage is TRBV5-1 and J usage is TRBJ1-6; tentatively, D is TRBD1 (5 bases). The CDR3 is 15 amino acids. The V and J ends lost 0 bases and 14 bases respectively, with 18 bases between them. Germline-derived CDR1 and CDR2 are SGHRS and YFSETQ. The CDR3 loop reads CASSLDGTGWGSLHF. As DNA, the CDR3 is TGCGCCAGCAGCTTGGACGGGACTGGGTGGGGGTCCCTCCACTTT.

The chain employs TRBV30 and TRBJ2-3, with TRBD2 matching 12 bases. V lost 0 bases to trimming and J lost 4 bases; unmatched junction nucleotides: 14. Germline CDR1 reads GTSNPN; CDR2 reads SVGIG (reference sequence). The length of the CDR3 is 19 residues. CDR3 residues: CAWSVRKGGLAGGPDTQYF. The CDR3 nucleotides read TGTGCCTGGAGTGTACGGAAAGGTGGGCTAGCGGGGGGGCCAGATACGCAGTATTTT.

The CDR3 protein is CASTIRAKFRDSHPYGYTF. CDR3 DNA: TGTGCCAGTACCATTCGGGCAAAATTCCGGGACAGCCACCCCTATGGCTACACCTTC. The rearrangement uses TRBV19 and TRBJ1-2, with TRBD1 identical over 7 bases. The CDR3 runs to 19 residues. J lost 4 bases, V lost 7 bases, and 24 bases had no gene match. Per germline, CDR1 LNHDA and CDR2 SQIVND (reference sequence).

The V and J genes are TRBV20-1 and TRBJ2-7; D is perhaps TRBD1 (6 bases). The CDR3 runs 13 residues. V was pared by 3 bases and J by 0 bases, with 9 bases between. Germline assignment: CDR1 DFQATT and CDR2 SNEGSKA (reference sequence). DNA for the CDR3: TGCAGTGCTAGTACAGGGTACTCCTACGAGCAGTACTTC. Translation: CSASTGYSYEQYF.

The DNA for the CDR3 is TGCGCCAGCAGCCAACCACCTAGGGACACTGAAGCTTTCTTT. This sequence encodes CASSQPPRDTEAFF. The chain joins TRBV4-1 to TRBJ1-1, with D uncertain. Germline CDR1 and CDR2: MGHRA and YSYEKL. This CDR3 has 14 amino acids. Trimming pared 2 bases from V and 3 bases from J, leaving 10 bases between.

The chain recombines TRBV7-9 with TRBJ2-7, with D unclear. The CDR3 is made up of 13 amino acids. Germline V gene lookup returns CDR1 SEHNR and CDR2 FQNEAQ (reference sequence). V shed 1 base and J shed 5 bases, with 9 bases lying between them. The CDR3 coding sequence is TGTGCCAGCAGCTTAGAATCGTGGAACGAGCAGTACTTC. Translated: CASSLESWNEQYF.

As for this clone: Other DNA variants within this sample encode the same CDR3. The CDR3 protein is CASSPGVTEAFF. CDR3 bases: TGTGCCAGCAGTCCAGGGGTTACTGAAGCTTTCTTT. The chain links TRBV12-3 or TRBV12-4 to TRBJ1-1, with D perhaps matching TRBD1 (6 bases). This CDR3 is built from 12 residues. Deletions cut 5 bases from V and 5 bases from J, with 9 bases between.

This rearrangement joins TRBV2 to TRBJ2-2; a weak D match, TRBD2 (5 bases). The germline V gene has CDR1 SNHLY and CDR2 FYNNEI. Trimming stripped 6 bases from V and 6 bases from J, with 11 bases between. The CDR3 length is 13 residues. The CDR3 loop reads CASRVGESGELFF. In nucleotides, the CDR3 is TGTGCCAGCAGGGTCGGGGAGTCCGGGGAGCTGTTTTTT.

The rearrangement uses TRBV27 and TRBJ2-2, with TRBD1 identical over 10 bases. Germline lookup yields CDR1 MNHEY and CDR2 SMNVEV (reference sequence). CDR3 length equals 17 residues. Losses at the gene ends were 1 base for V and 5 bases for J; bases not matched to a gene: 7. This CDR3 reads CASSLWFGTGVTGELFF. The CDR3 nucleotides are TGTGCCAGCAGTTTATGGTTTGGGACAGGGGTTACCGGGGAGCTGTTTTTT.

Here the CDR3 reads CASSLAGSGSSYEQYF. CDR3 coding DNA: TGTGCCAGCAGTCTAGCCGGATCCGGATCCTCCTACGAGCAGTACTTC. The rearrangement uses TRBV7-8 and TRBJ2-7; a weak D match, TRBD2 (5 bases). The CDR3 is 16 amino acids. Per the germline V gene, CDR1 is SGHVS and CDR2 is FQNEAQ. Trimming shortened V by 6 bases and J by 0 bases, and 18 bases separated the two germline ends.

The V gene is TRBV6-6, the J gene TRBJ1-2; D not certain. The germline CDR1 and CDR2 sequences are MNHNY and SVGAGI (reference sequence). Trimming shortened V by 7 bases and J by 10 bases, and 13 bases separated the two germline ends. CDR3 size: 11 residues. CDR3 in amino acids: CASKGTGFYTF. The CDR3 nucleotides read TGTGCCAGCAAAGGTACTGGCTTCTACACCTTC.

V is TRBV5-5 and J is TRBJ1-4; no clear D. The CDR3 length is 14 residues. V was pared by 5 bases and J by 0 bases, with 8 bases between. Per the germline V gene, CDR1 is SGHKS and CDR2 is YYEKEE (reference sequence). As DNA, the CDR3 is TGTGCCAGCAGTCCACAGCCAACTAATGAAAAACTGTTTTTT. The encoded protein is CASSPQPTNEKLFF.

V and J are TRBV25-1 and TRBJ1-2; TRBD1 matches 7 bases. The CDR3 totals 14 residues. The germline gives CDR1 MGHDK, CDR2 SYGVNS. The V gene end was trimmed by 8 bases and the J gene end by 8 bases; junction bases not matched to a gene: 14. As DNA, the CDR3 is TGTGCCAGCTCAGGGGGTTGGGGCGGTGGAGGCTACACCTTC. This codes for CASSGGWGGGGYTF.

The genes are TRBV9 and TRBJ1-3; D remains unclear. The CDR3 is made up of 13 amino acids. Trimming took off 1 base at V and 4 bases at J, with 6 bases between the two ends. Looked up from germline, CDR1 is SGDLS and CDR2 is YYNGEE. Here the CDR3 reads CASSVMVGNTIYF. CDR3 nucleotide sequence: TGTGCCAGCAGCGTAATGGTGGGAAACACCATATATTTT. The whole variable domain, filled in from reference TRBV9 and TRBJ1-3, reads DSGVTQTPKHLITATGQRVTLRCSPRSGDLSVYWYQQSLDQGLQFLIQYYNGEERAKGNILERFSAQQFPDLHSELNLSSLELGDSALYFCASSVMVGNTIYFGEGSWLTVV.